What follows are 20 T cell receptor beta chains derived from one specimen sequenced in a study of T-cell reconstitution after alpha-beta-depleted transplantation in children. Preparation of the TCRbeta library used unique molecular identifiers. TCRdb analysed the PCR reads with MiXCR anew, one entry per CDR3 protein. The sample holds fewer than 550,000 distinct CDR3 sequences; about 17% are singletons and the top ten take approximately 29%. The sequencing used PBMCs, mostly from graft donor cells, collected 360 days after TCRalphabeta/CD19-depleted stem cell transplant. These receptors came from a boy younger than two who had a stem cell transplant for Wiskott-Aldrich syndrome, so the T cells may come from the graft donor.

This clonotype was detected a few times. The V and J genes are TRBV7-9 and TRBJ2-1, with TRBD2 matching 7 bases. Germline trimming cut 1 base from V and 7 bases from J; bases unmatched to any gene: 7. CDR1 is SEHNR and CDR2 is FQNEAQ in the germline V gene (reference sequence). CDR3 length: 15 residues. The DNA for the CDR3 is TGTGCCAGCAGCTTAGAGAAGCGGGAATTAAATGAGCAGTTCTTC. Protein product: CASSLEKRELNEQFF.

J is TRBJ2-3 and V is TRBV27; perhaps TRBD2 as D (7 bases). This CDR3 has 14 amino acids. V shed 2 bases and J shed 3 bases, with 9 bases lying between them. Germline CDR1 MNHEY, CDR2 SMNVEV (reference sequence). CDR3 protein: CASSLRGATDTQYF. The CDR3 nucleotides are TGTGCCAGCAGTTTACGGGGGGCTACAGATACGCAGTATTTT.

The V gene is TRBV5-1, the J gene TRBJ2-5; 11 bases align to TRBD2. V shed 4 bases, J shed 4 bases, and the junction held 12 bases outside the gene matches. Germline V gives CDR1 SGHRS, CDR2 YFSETQ. This CDR3 has 17 residues. The chain's CDR3 is CASSPSKLAGVAETQYF. CDR3 DNA: TGCGCCAGCAGCCCTTCAAAACTAGCGGGGGTTGCAGAGACCCAGTACTTC.

This chain uses TRBV12-3 or TRBV12-4 with TRBJ1-4, with D tentatively TRBD1 (5 bases). This CDR3 is built from 16 residues. The germline V and J ends were trimmed by 9 bases and 2 bases, with 19 bases remaining between them. The CDR3 loop is CASASRLGRTNEKLFF. DNA for the CDR3: TGTGCCAGTGCATCCCGGCTGGGGCGTACTAATGAAAAACTGTTTTTT.

V is TRBV24-1 and J is TRBJ2-7; 9 bases agree with TRBD1. Germline V gives CDR1 KGHDR, CDR2 SFDVKD. V lost 4 bases to trimming and J lost 4 bases; unmatched junction nucleotides: 10. CDR3 size: 16 residues. CDR3 sequence (DNA): TGTGCCACCAGTGACAACCCCGGGACAGGGCGGTACGAGCAGTACTTC. Translating gives CATSDNPGTGRYEQYF.

The table lists this clonotype with a few counts. V gene TRBV29-1 combines with J gene TRBJ2-7, with a weak D call TRBD2 (6 bases). Germline V gene sequence: CDR1 SQVTM, CDR2 ANQGSEA. The V end lost 0 bases, the J end lost 3 bases, and 21 bases lay between the germline ends. The CDR3 consists of 17 residues. The CDR3 DNA is TGCAGCGTTGAAGATCCGGGGACGGGAGATGGAAGCTACGAGCAGTACTTC. It translates to CSVEDPGTGDGSYEQYF.

The chain has TRBV24-1 and TRBJ2-1; TRBD2 is a possible D gene (6 bases). The length of the CDR3 is 14 residues. Trimming stripped 1 base from V and 8 bases from J, with 11 bases between. The germline V gene encodes CDR1 KGHDR and CDR2 SFDVKD. CDR3 amino acids: CATSDFRRGDEQFF. In DNA form, the CDR3 reads TGTGCCACCAGTGATTTCCGGAGGGGCGATGAGCAGTTCTTC.

This clonotype occurred a few times. The J gene is TRBJ2-5, the V gene TRBV12-3 or TRBV12-4; tentative D call: TRBD1 (6 bases). Between the trimmed V and J ends, which lost 2 bases and 3 bases, there was a span of 13 bases. The CDR3 is 15 residues long. The CDR3 here is CASSLNRDLKETQYF. As DNA, the CDR3 is TGTGCCAGCAGTTTAAACAGGGATCTGAAAGAGACCCAGTACTTC.

This clonotype was seen more than once but under ten times. V gene TRBV2 combines with J gene TRBJ2-1, with 8 bases fitting TRBD1. Germline lookup yields CDR1 SNHLY and CDR2 FYNNEI. The CDR3 consists of 14 residues. V shed 3 bases, J shed 4 bases, and the junction held 2 bases outside the gene matches. The CDR3 reads CASSDGTGYNEQFF. In DNA, the CDR3 is TGTGCCAGCAGTGATGGGACAGGATACAATGAGCAGTTCTTC.

The chain couples TRBV2 to TRBJ2-7, with D possibly TRBD1 on 6 matching bases. Trimming took off 6 bases at V and 0 bases at J, with 9 bases between the two ends. CDR1 is SNHLY, CDR2 FYNNEI, per germline. The CDR3 consists of 13 residues. The CDR3 loop reads CASRRDISYEQYF. Here the CDR3 DNA reads TGTGCCAGCAGACGGGACATCTCCTACGAGCAGTACTTC. The variable domain in full, completed from reference TRBV2 and TRBJ2-7, reads EPEVTQTPSHQVTQMGQEVILRCVPISNHLYFYWYRQILGQKVEFLVSFYNNEISEKSEIFDDQFSVERPDGSNFTLKIRSTKLEDSAMYFCASRRDISYEQYFGPGTRLTVT.

This clonotype was detected a few times. The V and J genes are TRBV12-3 or TRBV12-4 and TRBJ2-7; D might be TRBD1 or TRBD2, each matching 6 bases. Trimming stripped 6 bases from V and 0 bases from J, with 18 bases between. The length of the CDR3 is 16 residues. CDR3 amino acids: CASSPNVGGASYEQYF. In nucleotides, the CDR3 is TGTGCCAGCAGCCCCAATGTGGGGGGCGCCTCCTACGAGCAGTACTTC.

CDR3 in DNA: TGTGCCAGCTCACCAGACCAGATCAAAGAGAATGAGCAGTTCTTC. It translates to CASSPDQIKENEQFF. The V call is TRBV18, the J call TRBJ2-1; D not resolved. V was clipped by 2 bases and J by 7 bases, with 15 bases between them. The CDR3 has 15 amino acids. Germline loops: CDR1 KGHSH, CDR2 LQKENI.

The rearrangement links TRBV10-3 to TRBJ2-7; 7 bases align to TRBD2. CDR3 length: 12 residues. The V gene end was trimmed by 6 bases and the J gene end by 4 bases; junction bases not matched to a gene: 3. Per germline, CDR1 ENHRY and CDR2 SYGVKD. The CDR3 DNA follows: TGTGCCATCAGCCAGGGAGGGTACGAGCAGTACTTC. Its protein product is CAISQGGYEQYF.

The chain recombines TRBV27 with TRBJ2-1; the match to TRBD2 covers 7 bases. CDR1 is MNHEY and CDR2 is SMNVEV in the germline V gene (reference sequence). The CDR3 spans 15 residues. Trimming took 6 bases from V and 2 from J; bases not matched to a gene: 7. CDR3 amino acids: CASSLLAHPYNEQFF. For the CDR3, the DNA is TGTGCCAGCAGCTTACTAGCGCACCCCTACAATGAGCAGTTCTTC.

V usage is TRBV5-1 and J usage is TRBJ2-7, with a weak D call TRBD2 (5 bases). The V gene lost 0 bases and the J gene lost 3 bases, with 16 bases spanning the gap. The CDR3 is 16 residues long. Germline loops: CDR1 SGHRS, CDR2 YFSETQ. The CDR3 nucleotides read TGCGCCAGCAGCTTGGACGGCGGGCGGGCGGTCTACGAGCAGTACTTC. As protein: CASSLDGGRAVYEQYF.

This clonotype was seen more than once but under ten times. The chain recombines TRBV27 with TRBJ2-3; tentatively, D is TRBD1 (5 bases). Trimming pared 8 bases from V and 1 base from J, leaving 16 bases between. Germline CDR1 and CDR2: MNHEY and SMNVEV (reference sequence). This CDR3 is built from 15 residues. The CDR3 reads CASSLVRQRTDTQYF. CDR3 sequence (DNA): TGTGCCAGCTCCCTTGTCCGACAGCGCACAGATACGCAGTATTTT.

This clonotype has just a few counts. The chain combines TRBV11-2 with TRBJ2-2; D uncertain. This CDR3 is built from 15 residues. V lost 3 bases, J lost 3 bases, and 11 bases lay in between. Germline V CDR1 and CDR2: SGHAT, FQNNGV. CDR3 in amino acids: CASSFSLIHTGELFF. DNA for the CDR3: TGTGCCAGCAGCTTCAGTCTAATTCACACCGGGGAGCTGTTTTTT.

This rearrangement joins TRBV6-2 or TRBV6-3 to TRBJ2-3; 11 bases fit TRBD2. The J segment lost 8 bases and the V segment lost 0 bases, leaving 19 bases of the junction unmatched. The CDR3 runs to 20 residues. Per the germline V gene, CDR1 is MNHEY and CDR2 is SVGEGT. The CDR3 DNA reads as TGTGCCAGCAGTTACTCCGGACTAGCGGGTTCTCGCAGGGGAAAGGGTACGCAGTATTTT. This translates into CASSYSGLAGSRRGKGTQYF.

This sequence joins TRBV27 and TRBJ2-7, with TRBD1 identical over 8 bases. Germline assignment: CDR1 MNHEY and CDR2 SMNVEV (reference sequence). This CDR3 is built from 15 residues. V was clipped by 5 bases and J by 9 bases; unmatched bases: 15. The CDR3 DNA reads TGTGCCAGCAGTCCGGCCCCAGGGGGCAAGCCTGGGCAGTACTTC. Translated, it gives CASSPAPGGKPGQYF.

The V call is TRBV5-6, the J call TRBJ2-1; TRBD1 aligns across 9 bases. The V gene end was trimmed by 4 bases and the J gene end by 7 bases; junction bases not matched to a gene: 6. From germline, CDR1 is SGHDT and CDR2 YYEEEE. The CDR3 sequence is 14 residues long. CDR3 DNA sequence: TGTGCCAGCAGCCTTTGGACAGGGGTGAATGAGCAGTTCTTC. This codes for CASSLWTGVNEQFF.